This is a list of T cell receptor beta chains from one sample in a study of T-cell reconstitution after alpha-beta-depleted transplantation in children. Each CDR3 protein is one row after TCRdb ran MiXCR on the PCR reads. Among around 300,000 distinct CDR3 sequences, approximately 23% were seen once, and the ten largest hold 10% to 11%. Sequencing used PBMCs, mostly from graft donor cells, obtained 180 days after TCRalphabeta/CD19-depleted stem cell transplant. The receptors originated from a male patient under 18 who had a stem cell transplant for acute lymphoblastic leukemia, so the T cells may come from the graft donor. Each CDR3 is given with its conserved first and last residue. D genes are given only for firm matches. Part of the rows lack a size; the others show once, few, many or a class for expanded clones.

J: TRBJ2-3
D: NA
size: NA
V: TRBV7-9
DNA: TGTGCCAGCAGCTTAGTTCTGGGACAAGATACGCAGTATTTT
CDR3: CASSLVLGQDTQYF

J: TRBJ2-7
D: TRBD2
size: NA
V: TRBV11-1
DNA: TGTGCCAGCAGCTTAGGAGCGGGAGAGGCCTACGAGCAGTACTTC
CDR3: CASSLGAGEAYEQYF

J: TRBJ1-1
D: NA
size: few
V: TRBV3-1
DNA: TGTGCCAGCAGCCTCAGGTGGACTGAAGCTTTCTTT
CDR3: CASSLRWTEAFF

J: TRBJ2-3
D: NA
size: NA
V: TRBV6-5
DNA: TGTGCCAGCAGTTACTCGATGCAAGTCACAGATACGCAGTATTTT
CDR3: CASSYSMQVTDTQYF

J: TRBJ2-3
D: NA
size: few
V: TRBV4-1
DNA: TGCGCCAGCAGCCAAGATCTGAGAGTGACAGATACGCAGTATTTT
CDR3: CASSQDLRVTDTQYF

J: TRBJ1-1
D: TRBD1
size: few
V: TRBV9
DNA: TGTGCCAGCAGCGTAGCAGGGGGGACAGGTGAAGCTTTCTTT
CDR3: CASSVAGGTGEAFF

J: TRBJ2-1
D: TRBD2
size: many
V: TRBV20-1
DNA: TGCAGTGCTAGGGCTGGACTAGCGGGAGCTACGGTATACTACAATGAGCAGTTCTTC
CDR3: CSARAGLAGATVYYNEQFF

J: TRBJ2-1
D: NA
size: few
V: TRBV7-9
DNA: TGTGCCAGCAGCCGACTCTATAGTGGGCGGGGCAATGAGCAGTTCTTC
CDR3: CASSRLYSGRGNEQFF

J: TRBJ2-7
D: TRBD1
size: many
V: TRBV5-1
DNA: TGCGCCAGCAGCTCGGGACAGGGGGCATCCTACGAGCAGTACTTC
CDR3: CASSSGQGASYEQYF

J: TRBJ2-7
D: NA
size: few
V: TRBV27
DNA: TGTGCCAGCAGTCGAAGCGGCTTGGGGGAGCAGTACTTC
CDR3: CASSRSGLGEQYF

J: TRBJ2-7
D: TRBD2
size: NA
V: TRBV7-2
DNA: TGTGCCAGCAGCTTCCCGGGACTAGAGTACGAGCAGTACTTC
CDR3: CASSFPGLEYEQYF

J: TRBJ2-1
D: TRBD2
size: few
V: TRBV4-2
DNA: TGTGCCAGCAGTATACTTCCGGGACTAGCGGGAGGGCCCTACAATGAGCAGTTCTTC
CDR3: CASSILPGLAGGPYNEQFF

J: TRBJ2-6
D: NA
size: few
V: TRBV20-1
DNA: TGCAGTGCTAGGAGGCAGATTGCCTCTGGGGCCAACGTCCTGACTTTC
CDR3: CSARRQIASGANVLTF

J: TRBJ2-1
D: TRBD2
size: NA
V: TRBV27
DNA: TGTGCCAGCAGTCTCGGGACTAGCGCGTTCAATGAGCAGTTCTTC
CDR3: CASSLGTSAFNEQFF

J: TRBJ2-1
D: NA
size: few
V: TRBV27
DNA: TGTGCCAGCAGTCCCATTTTGACCAGTGAGCAGTTCTTC
CDR3: CASSPILTSEQFF

J: TRBJ2-6
D: NA
size: NA
V: TRBV5-1
DNA: TGCGCCAGCAGCTCCACATACTCTGGGGCCAACGTCCTGACTTTC
CDR3: CASSSTYSGANVLTF

J: TRBJ2-3
D: NA
size: NA
V: TRBV10-3
DNA: TGTGCCATCAGTCTGGAACTTAGCACAGATACGCAGTATTTT
CDR3: CAISLELSTDTQYF

J: TRBJ2-1
D: TRBD1
size: NA
V: TRBV27
DNA: TGTGCCAGCAGGGGGGACAGGTGGTACAATGAGCAGTTCTTC
CDR3: CASRGDRWYNEQFF

J: TRBJ2-7
D: TRBD2
size: few
V: TRBV6-5
DNA: TGTGCCAGCAGTTACTCGAGGCGGACTAGCGGGGGCTACGAGCAGTACTTC
CDR3: CASSYSRRTSGGYEQYF

J: TRBJ2-7
D: NA
size: NA
V: TRBV20-1
DNA: TGCAGTGCTAGTAGAGGGGGTATCTACGAGCAGTACTTC
CDR3: CSASRGGIYEQYF

J: TRBJ2-1
D: TRBD2
size: NA
V: TRBV20-1
DNA: TGCAGTGCTGAAAGCGGGAGGCCCCCCTACAATGAGCAGTTCTTC
CDR3: CSAESGRPPYNEQFF

J: TRBJ1-1
D: NA
size: NA
V: TRBV7-9
DNA: TGTGCCAGCAGCTTAAGTTGGACTGAAGCTTTCTTT
CDR3: CASSLSWTEAFF